Sequencing of this TCR beta chain was carried out in a study of PD-1 blockade in classical Hodgkin lymphoma. Study-level background: Once every 2 weeks, patients received intravenous nivolumab at 3 mg/kg.

There are 12 residues in the CDR3. Germline CDR1 is MNHNS and CDR2 is SASEGT. The study's findings and limits: Exclusion was applied to patients who started nivolumab under 1 year after ASCT. Prior to therapy, complete responders displayed diversity much like that of newly diagnosed patients.

Time point indicated: cycle 4 day 1 (C4D1), after 6 weeks of nivolumab. Each patient experienced a relapse that followed autologous stem cell transplantation, and brentuximab vedotin exposure varied. Assay used: immunoSEQ multiplex PCR; TCRdb lists only in-frame clones, some missing. The data hold under 20,000 clones, with around three quarters observed a single time. This clone was found a few times. What it binds is not known. The junction departs from germline at one end; a sequencing error may be responsible. The sequences come from peripheral blood mononuclear cells (PBMCs), collected before the fourth cycle of nivolumab. The chain joins TRBV6-1 to TRBJ1-5; possible D gene TRBD1, 6 bases. The source is a human donor with classical Hodgkin lymphoma. The CDR3 coding sequence is TGTGCCAGCAGTGATGGGTCGCGGACAGTTGTTTTT. Translated, it gives CASSDGSRTVVF.